The 17 T cell receptor beta chains presented below share a single source sample, sequenced in a study of T cells in Graves' hyperthyroidism and ophthalmopathy (dated by TCRdb to between 2019 and 2020). Libraries came from multiplex PCR. Sequencing took place on an Illumina HiSeq 2000. Amplification of TCR beta CDR3 regions was carried out from RNA transcripts. For the first round of RT-PCR on the TCR CDR3, the HTBI primer set was used together with the Qiagen OneStep RT-PCR kit. The public reads were reanalyzed by TCRdb: fastp trimming at Q25, MiXCR alignment, in-frame beta chains only. Entries are consolidated by CDR3 protein sequence, retaining the most common genes and DNA. For this sample the table gives 600,000 or so distinct CDR3 sequences, of which more than 14% were detected only once. In total, the top ten clones hold around 13% of the sample. Specimen: blood. Every receptor here comes from a woman aged 50 to 60 with Graves' ophthalmopathy.

This clonotype was counted many times. The chain has TRBV9 and TRBJ2-1; 15 bases fit TRBD2. CDR3 size: 17 residues. The V segment lost 2 bases and the J segment 9 bases; nucleotides outside the gene matches: 9. Germline loops: CDR1 SGDLS, CDR2 YYNGEE. The DNA for the CDR3 is TGTGCCAGCAGCGTCGGACTAGCGGGAGGGGATGGTGGTGAGCAGTTCTTC. This gives the protein CASSVGLAGGDGGEQFF.

This clonotype was counted many times. The rearrangement joins TRBV7-2 to TRBJ2-3, with TRBD2 matching over 10 bases. This CDR3 region has 15 residues. With V trimmed by 3 bases and J by 5 bases, 5 bases remained unmatched. CDR1 is SGHTA and CDR2 is FQGNSA in the germline V gene. In nucleotides, the CDR3 is TGTGCCAGCAGCTTGCGACTAGCGGGTGTAGATACGCAGTATTTT. Its translation is CASSLRLAGVDTQYF.

The J gene is TRBJ2-5, the V gene TRBV6-2 or TRBV6-3; 12 bases align to TRBD2. Germline-derived CDR1 and CDR2 are MNHEY and SVGEGT. The V and J ends lost 8 bases and 5 bases, in that order; junction bases with no gene match: 6. The CDR3 has 14 residues. CDR3 protein: CASGETSGRETQYF. The CDR3 DNA reads TGTGCCAGCGGAGAAACTAGCGGGAGGGAGACCCAGTACTTC.

DNA of the CDR3: TGCAGTGCTACCGTTATTGGAATAGATACGCAGTATTTT. This gives the protein CSATVIGIDTQYF. The gene calls are TRBV20-1 and TRBJ2-3; D ambiguous. The V end lost 4 bases, the J end lost 5 bases, and 13 bases lay between the germline ends. CDR3 length: 13 residues. Germline V gene data show CDR1 as DFQATT and CDR2 as SNEGSKA (reference sequence).

Regarding this clonotype: This may be a read error, as it is one base from a much larger clone. Lacking the conserved final phenylalanine or tryptophan, this CDR3 likely reflects a read error. This rearrangement joins TRBV27 to TRBJ1-1; 9 nucleotides align to TRBD1. After removal of 5 bases from V and 5 bases from J, the junction contained 6 bases not matched to a gene. Germline CDR1 is MNHEY and CDR2 is SMNVEV (reference sequence). This CDR3 spans 14 amino acids. CDR3 coding DNA: TGTGCCAGCAGTCCCAACAGGGGGCGGACTGAAGCTTTCTCT. Residues: CASSPNRGRTEAFS.

Ten or more counts support this clonotype. V is TRBV4-2 and J is TRBJ2-7; 7 bases align to TRBD2. Trimming took 5 bases from V and 2 from J; bases not matched to a gene: 9. The CDR3 loop spans 15 amino acids. From germline, CDR1 is LGHNA and CDR2 YNFKEQ. CDR3 sequence reads: CASSAGAEVTYEQYF. CDR3 bases: TGTGCCAGCAGCGCGGGAGCCGAGGTAACCTACGAGCAGTACTTC.

The table lists this clonotype with a few counts. The chain has TRBV4-3 and TRBJ2-2; 13 nucleotides align to TRBD2. The CDR3 contains 18 residues. Germline values: CDR1 LGHNA, CDR2 YSLEER. The V and J ends lost 4 bases and 7 bases, in that order; junction bases with no gene match: 12. The CDR3 loop is CASSPSGLAGSINGELFF. The CDR3, as DNA: TGCGCCAGCAGCCCGTCGGGACTAGCGGGAAGTATCAACGGGGAGCTGTTTTTT.

This clonotype appeared a few times. V gene TRBV9 combines with J gene TRBJ2-2; 7 nucleotides line up with TRBD1. The germline V gene encodes CDR1 SGDLS and CDR2 YYNGEE. The CDR3 has 15 amino acids. The V and J ends lost 4 bases and 4 bases, in that order; junction bases with no gene match: 7. CDR3 bases: TGTGCCAGCAGCCCGCGACAGGGTTCCACCGGGGAGCTGTTTTTT. It specifies CASSPRQGSTGELFF.

This clonotype was picked up many times. The chain has TRBV6-2 or TRBV6-3 and TRBJ2-2; perhaps TRBD2 as D (6 bases). The CDR3 is 17 amino acids. Germline values: CDR1 MNHEY, CDR2 SVGEGT. The V gene lost 7 bases and the J gene lost 5 bases, with 23 bases spanning the gap. The CDR3 nucleotides are TGTGCCAGCATCGAAATGGGACTTACTACGGGGACCGGGGAGCTGTTTTTT. Its protein is CASIEMGLTTGTGELFF.

The V call is TRBV7-9, the J call TRBJ2-1; D unclear. There are 14 residues in the CDR3. Between the trimmed V and J ends, which lost 3 bases and 3 bases, there was a span of 9 bases. Germline V CDR1 and CDR2: SEHNR, FQNEAQ (reference sequence). The CDR3 nucleotides read TGTGCCAGCAGCTTTGAGTCAGTCTACAATGAGCAGTTCTTC. This translates into CASSFESVYNEQFF.

This clonotype was picked up many times. The chain recombines TRBV6-2 or TRBV6-3 with TRBJ2-5; D might be TRBD1 (5 bases). The V end lost 5 bases, the J end lost 3 bases, and 13 bases lay between the germline ends. The CDR3 consists of 14 residues. Germline CDR1 and CDR2: MNHEY and SVGEGT. The CDR3 loop reads CASSPRGAEETQYF. The CDR3 bases are TGTGCCAGCAGTCCGCGTGGGGCGGAAGAGACCCAGTACTTC.

V usage is TRBV3-1 and J usage is TRBJ2-3; the match to TRBD2 covers 11 bases. V dropped 4 bases and J dropped 0; count of bases not matched to a gene: 6. This CDR3 region has 17 residues. Germline V gene lookup returns CDR1 LGHDT and CDR2 YNNKEL (reference sequence). CDR3 sequence: CASSLYRTSGSTDTQYF. As DNA, the CDR3 is TGTGCCAGCAGCCTGTACCGGACTAGCGGGAGCACAGATACGCAGTATTTT.

This clonotype was recorded many times. This chain joins TRBV12-3 or TRBV12-4 and TRBJ2-5; unclear D gene. The CDR3 sequence is 15 residues long. V was shortened by 2 bases and J by 1 base, with 11 bases between the two germline ends. DNA for the CDR3: TGTGCCAGCAGTTTAATGGGCCTACTCCAAGAGACCCAGTACTTC. The encoded protein is CASSLMGLLQETQYF.

This clonotype has a count of ten or more. J is TRBJ2-4 and V is TRBV18; no firm D call. Trimming cost V 0 bases and J 2 bases, with 5 bases left between them. The germline V gene has CDR1 KGHSH and CDR2 LQKENI. The CDR3 consists of 14 residues. The CDR3 DNA reads TGTGCCAGCTCACCACCAGCAACCAAAAACATTCAGTACTTC. This gives the protein CASSPPATKNIQYF. The whole variable domain, filled in from reference TRBV18 and TRBJ2-4, reads NAGVMQNPRHLVRRRGQEARLRCSPMKGHSHVYWYRQLPEEGLKFMVYLQKENIIDESGMPKERFSAEFPKEGPSILRIQQVVRGDSAAYFCASSPPATKNIQYFGAGTRLSVL.

This clonotype occurred a few times. CDR3 coding DNA: TGCAGTGAACTAGCGGGGTACAATGAGCAGTTCTTC. The encoded protein is CSELAGYNEQFF. The rearrangement links TRBV20-1 to TRBJ2-1, with TRBD2 matching over 10 bases. The CDR3 length is 12 residues. CDR1 and CDR2 (germline): DFQATT, SNEGSKA (reference sequence). Germline trimming cut 7 bases from V and 4 bases from J; bases unmatched to any gene: 1.

This chain joins TRBV12-5 and TRBJ1-1; D gene ambiguous. Germline V gene lookup returns CDR1 LGHNT and CDR2 FRNRAP. The CDR3 spans 13 residues. V was shortened by 3 bases and J by 1 base, with 6 bases between the two germline ends. CDR3 nucleotide sequence: TGTGCTAGTGGTTTAGCCCCGAACACTGAAGCTTTCTTT. This codes for CASGLAPNTEAFF.

This clonotype was counted only a few times. The chain joins TRBV7-3 to TRBJ2-3; D is ambiguous. In germline, CDR1 is SGHTA, CDR2 FQGTGA. V shed 4 bases and J shed 5 bases, with 10 bases lying between them. The CDR3 sequence is 13 residues long. This CDR3 reads CASSSVPVDTQYF. The CDR3 nucleotides are TGTGCCAGCAGCTCCGTCCCGGTAGATACGCAGTATTTT.